This passage covers 3 T cell receptor beta chains from one sample sequenced in a study of blood T cell repertoires in COVID-19. TCRdb keeps only in-frame clones here, not all; method: immunoSEQ multiplex PCR. The top ten clones hold 0.95% to 1.3% of a sample with around 310,000 clones, around 89% of them seen once. The sample was peripheral blood. These receptors all stem from a middle-aged woman with COVID-19, enrolled during active disease.

The chain carries TRBV7-3 and TRBJ2-5, with TRBD1 matching 8 bases. Germline CDR1 reads SGHTA; CDR2 reads FQGTGA. Unmatched junction bases numbered 3, after V lost 5 bases and J lost 1 base. The CDR3 is 14 residues long. For the CDR3, the DNA is TGTGCCAGCAGCACCCAGGGGGCCCAAGAGACCCAGTACTTC. This sequence encodes CASSTQGAQETQYF.

The chain links TRBV7-3 to TRBJ2-1, with 7 bases that match TRBD1. The trim removed 6 bases at V and 0 bases at J, leaving 17 bases unmatched. This CDR3 has 19 amino acids. Germline V gives CDR1 SGHTA, CDR2 FQGTGA. In DNA, the CDR3 is TGTGCCAGCAGTCGAAGGGGCCGGACAGGCCTCAGCTCCTACAATGAGCAGTTCTTC. Translated: CASSRRGRTGLSSYNEQFF. Looking up the rest from reference TRBV7-3 and TRBJ2-1 gives the full variable domain: GAGVSQTPSNKVTEKGKYVELRCDPISGHTALYWYRQSLGQGPEFLIYFQGTGAADDSGLPNDRFFAVRPEGSVSTLKIQRTERGDSAVYLCASSRRGRTGLSSYNEQFFGPGTRLTVL.

This chain joins TRBV14 and TRBJ1-1; D is unresolved. The V end was cut by 8 bases, the J end by 1 base, with 11 bases between. In germline, CDR1 is SGHDN, CDR2 FVKESK. CDR3 length: 13 residues. The chain's CDR3 is CASVPDWNTEAFF. CDR3 nucleotides: TGTGCCAGCGTACCAGACTGGAACACTGAAGCTTTCTTT.